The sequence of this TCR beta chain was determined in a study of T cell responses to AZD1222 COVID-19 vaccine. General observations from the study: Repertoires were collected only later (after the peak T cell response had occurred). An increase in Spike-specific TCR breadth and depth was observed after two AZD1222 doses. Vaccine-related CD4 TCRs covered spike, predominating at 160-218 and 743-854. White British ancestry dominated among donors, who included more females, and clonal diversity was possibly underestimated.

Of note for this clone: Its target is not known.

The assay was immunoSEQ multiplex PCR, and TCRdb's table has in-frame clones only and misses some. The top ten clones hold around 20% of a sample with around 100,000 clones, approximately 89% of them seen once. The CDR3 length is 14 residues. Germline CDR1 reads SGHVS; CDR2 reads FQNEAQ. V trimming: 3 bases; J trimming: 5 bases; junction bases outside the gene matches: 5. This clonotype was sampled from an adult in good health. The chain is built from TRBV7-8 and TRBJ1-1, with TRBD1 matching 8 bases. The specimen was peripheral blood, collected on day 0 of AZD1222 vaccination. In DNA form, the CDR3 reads TGTGCCAGCAGCTTTTCAGGGGGCGAGACTGAAGCTTTCTTT. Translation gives CASSFSGGETEAFF.